Listed below are T cell receptor beta chains from one sample, sequenced in a study of a mutant IDH1 vaccine in newly diagnosed glioma. The antigens of these receptors remain unknown. Produced via immunoSEQ multiplex PCR; TCRdb's table is partial and in-frame only. The sample gives tens of thousands of clones, roughly four fifths of which show up once; more than 7% is in the top ten. The material sequenced was PBMCs, taken from a glioma patient whose treatment included an IDH1 peptide vaccine. These receptor sequences come from a man aged 35 to 55 with glioma. Each CDR3 is given with its conserved first and last residue. The D gene is left open where the match is weak. Size tells how often a clone was seen (once, few, many) or the class of an expanded clone, and some rows leave it out.

cdr3_length j_call clone_size v_call d_call cdr3_aa cdr3_nt
13 TRBJ2-2 . TRBV6-1 . CASSDREDGELFF TGTGCCAGCAGTGACAGGGAGGACGGGGAGCTGTTTTTT
14 TRBJ1-3 . TRBV27 . CASSRGGSGNTIYF TGTGCCAGCAGTCGGGGGGGCTCTGGAAACACCATATATTTT
12 TRBJ1-5 . TRBV7-9 . CASSFSNQPQHF TGTGCCAGCAGCTTCAGCAATCAGCCCCAGCATTTT
15 TRBJ2-2 . TRBV4-2 . CASSQQSANTGELFF TGTGCCAGCAGCCAACAGTCAGCGAACACCGGGGAGCTGTTTTTT
14 TRBJ2-7 . TRBV5-1 . CASSLEGGPYEQYF TGCGCCAGCAGCTTGGAAGGCGGACCCTACGAGCAGTACTTC
14 TRBJ1-1 . TRBV6-5 . CASSERPSNTEAFF TGTGCCAGCAGTGAAAGACCGTCGAACACTGAAGCTTTCTTT
16 TRBJ1-5 . TRBV4-1 . CASSPDSPGSNQPQHF TGCGCCAGCAGCCCAGACAGCCCGGGGAGCAATCAGCCCCAGCATTTT
15 TRBJ2-1 . TRBV7-9 TRBD2 CASSSRTSGMGEQFF TGTGCCAGCAGCTCCCGGACTAGCGGGATGGGTGAGCAGTTCTTC
14 TRBJ1-4 once TRBV6-5 . CASSYSRGSKKLFF TGTGCCAGCAGTTACTCTAGGGGCAGTAAAAAACTGTTTTTT
17 TRBJ2-1 . TRBV25-1 TRBD2 CASSEYTWREKSDEQFF TGTGCCAGCAGTGAATATACTTGGCGGGAGAAGTCTGATGAGCAGTTCTTC
14 TRBJ1-1 few TRBV2 . CASSEWGMNTEAFF TGTGCCAGCAGTGAGTGGGGAATGAACACTGAAGCTTTCTTT
15 TRBJ1-1 . TRBV11-3 . CASSLLTGLNTEAFF TGTGCCAGCAGCTTACTCACAGGCTTGAACACTGAAGCTTTCTTT
15 TRBJ2-7 . TRBV23-1 TRBD2 CASSLLAGGPYEQYF TGCGCCAGCAGTCTACTAGCGGGAGGACCCTACGAGCAGTACTTC
14 TRBJ2-7 . TRBV19 TRBD2 CASRATGGAYEQYF TGTGCCAGTAGGGCCACGGGAGGGGCCTACGAGCAGTACTTC
13 TRBJ1-2 . TRBV7-2 . CASSLNGPYGYTF TGTGCCAGCAGCTTAAACGGCCCCTATGGCTACACCTTC
16 TRBJ2-2 few TRBV5-1 TRBD1 CASSLEGRGLAGELFF TGCGCCAGCAGCTTGGAGGGCAGGGGGCTGGCAGGGGAGCTGTTTTTT
14 TRBJ1-2 . TRBV6-5 TRBD1 CASQLTQGEYGYTF TGTGCCAGCCAGCTCACTCAGGGGGAGTATGGCTACACCTTC
16 TRBJ1-1 . TRBV19 . CASSIPPHLGNTEAFF TGTGCCAGTAGTATCCCCCCGCACTTGGGGAACACTGAAGCTTTCTTT
15 TRBJ2-3 . TRBV5-8 . CASSLVSTRIDTQYF TGTGCCAGCAGCTTGGTATCCACAAGGATAGATACGCAGTATTTT
14 TRBJ2-1 . TRBV6-1 TRBD2 CASLLADYDNEQFF TGTGCCAGCTTACTAGCGGACTATGACAATGAGCAGTTCTTC
18 TRBJ2-2 . TRBV7-2 TRBD2 CASRTGGRVRNNTGELFF TGTGCCAGCAGGACTGGCGGGAGGGTCAGAAATAACACCGGGGAGCTGTTTTTT
13 TRBJ2-7 . TRBV7-2 . CASSLDGYYEQYF TGTGCCAGCAGCTTAGACGGATACTACGAGCAGTACTTC
14 TRBJ2-1 once TRBV18 TRBD2 CASSPGTSVGEQFF TGTGCCAGCTCACCCGGGACTAGCGTCGGTGAGCAGTTCTTC
12 TRBJ1-1 . TRBV2 . CASSVQGREAFF TGTGCCAGCAGTGTACAGGGACGTGAAGCTTTCTTT
16 TRBJ1-2 . TRBV5-1 . CASSLTDSLTGYGYTF TGCGCCAGCAGCTTGACGGACAGCCTAACGGGATATGGCTACACCTTC